This T cell receptor (beta chain) came from a study of cytomegalovirus exposure and HLA in healthy donors. PCR was performed using 60 Vbeta and 13 Jbeta primers. Some clones are missing from TCRdb's copy, which holds only in-frame ones; the method was immunoSEQ multiplex PCR. The sample records roughly 110,000 clones, about 64% being singletons. General study findings and limits: With DRB1 most and HLA-C fewest, TCR association rates differed between HLA loci in a later analysis. Some segments of the V type, notably TRBV6-2 and TRBV6-3, were excluded as indistinguishable. According to a later analysis, most TCR beta chains associated with CMV appeared HLA-restricted. In an earlier analysis, productive rearrangement rates for most beta V segments clustered near 87% or 30%.

In germline, CDR1 is LNHDA, CDR2 SQIVND (reference sequence). J was trimmed by 1 base and V by 5 bases; bases with no gene match: 2. The CDR3 extends over 14 amino acids. For this clone: What it recognizes is unknown. This specimen includes other DNA sequences encoding the same CDR3.

The specimen sequenced was PBMCs. This clonotype originated in a young man in good health and CMV-seropositive. The V and J genes are TRBV19 and TRBJ2-7; TRBD2 aligns across 10 bases. CDR3 DNA sequence: TGTGCCAGTAGTGTAGCGGGGGGTTCCTACGAGCAGTACTTC. Amino acid sequence: CASSVAGGSYEQYF.